These T cell receptor beta chains were read from a single sample in a study of molecular identifiers for immune sequencing clone quantification. One entry per CDR3 protein, called by TCRdb with MiXCR from the PCR reads. The sample records some 580,000 distinct CDR3 sequences, 25% being singletons. The sequencing sample was made of naive CD8+ T cells from blood, with Jurkat cell RNA spiked in. Every receptor here comes from a human donor in good health. Some libraries in this study had Jurkat cell RNA spiked in. The CDR3 runs from the conserved cysteine through the conserved F or W. D genes are given only for firm matches. Size tells how often a clone was seen (once, few, many) or the class of an expanded clone, and some rows leave it out.

>TRBJ2-7|TRBV6-2/TRBV6-3|TRBD2|few
CASSEAGEREQYF
TGTGCCAGCAGTGAAGCGGGAGAACGCGAGCAGTACTTC
>TRBJ1-1|TRBV27|NA|few
CASYLVGGLNTEAFF
TGTGCCAGCTACCTAGTTGGGGGACTGAACACTGAAGCTTTCTTT
>TRBJ2-3|TRBV9|TRBD1|NA
CASSSGTGGVTDTQYF
TGTGCCAGCAGCTCTGGGACAGGGGGGGTGACAGATACGCAGTATTTT
>TRBJ2-3|TRBV9|TRBD2|few
CASSVEGGGATDTQYF
TGTGCCAGCAGCGTAGAGGGCGGGGGGGCCACAGATACGCAGTATTTT
>TRBJ1-1|TRBV12-3/TRBV12-4|NA|NA
CASSTAWGASEAFF
TGTGCCAGCAGTACCGCTTGGGGGGCGAGTGAAGCTTTCTTT
>TRBJ2-7|TRBV4-2|TRBD1|few
CAGSPTTGAYGQYF
TGTGCCGGCAGCCCAACCACAGGGGCCTACGGGCAGTACTTC
>TRBJ2-7|TRBV7-6|NA|few
CASSHTTTEQYF
TGTGCCAGCAGCCATACCACGACCGAGCAGTACTTC
>TRBJ2-7|TRBV10-3|TRBD1|NA
CAISESGQNYEQYF
TGTGCCATCAGTGAGTCGGGACAGAACTACGAGCAGTACTTC
>TRBJ2-6|TRBV20-1|NA|NA
CSARSDWGANVLTF
TGCAGTGCTCGCAGCGATTGGGGGGCCAACGTCCTGACTTTC
>TRBJ2-5|TRBV11-2|NA|NA
CASSGGSGQETQYF
TGTGCCAGCAGCGGCGGCAGCGGTCAAGAGACCCAGTACTTC